This note documents a single T cell receptor (beta chain) sequence. These data originate in a study of blood T cell repertoires in COVID-19. Study as a whole: Sites in the United States, Italy and Spain provided acute and convalescent COVID-19 samples. PBMCs, B-cell-depleted T cells, or T cells provided the cDNA or gDNA that made up the material.

Per germline, CDR1 SGHTA and CDR2 FQGNSA. The CDR3 consists of 16 residues. V trimming: 1 base; J trimming: 9 bases; junction bases outside the gene matches: 11. As originally analysed: It was from reference gene primer amplification that nucleated cell counts were estimated. Here immunoSEQ multiplex PCR was the method, and the copy in TCRdb shows in-frame clones only, minus some. V and J calls and clone size are as listed in that table; D and trimming were resolved from the DNA. This table holds tens of thousands of clones, approximately 91% found once. This TCR was recovered from a human donor in a cohort sampled during active COVID-19. This chain joins TRBV7-2 and TRBJ1-5; 8 bases line up with TRBD1. The sample taken for sequencing was peripheral blood. CDR3 in DNA: TGTGCCAGCAGCTTAGGCCCCCAGGGGGCCGGGTGGCCCCAGCATTTT. Protein: CASSLGPQGAGWPQHF.